These 32 T cell receptor beta chains originate from one sample sequenced in a study of blood T cell repertoires in COVID-19. Assay used: immunoSEQ multiplex PCR; TCRdb lists only in-frame clones, some missing. The data show roughly 100,000 clones, with approximately 86% seen just once and roughly 3.1% held by the top ten. The source material was peripheral blood. The receptors shown here come from a man aged 50 to 60 with active or convalescent COVID-19.

This clone was counted once. The chain couples TRBV29-1 to TRBJ2-1; TRBD1 aligns across 9 bases. Losses at the gene ends were 6 bases for V and 7 bases for J; bases not matched to a gene: 10. The CDR3 is made up of 14 amino acids. Germline values: CDR1 SQVTM, CDR2 ANQGSEA. The DNA of the CDR3 is TGCAGCGTCCTTAAGGGACAGGGTGGGAATGAGCAGTTCTTC. Its protein product is CSVLKGQGGNEQFF.

The chain couples TRBV18 to TRBJ2-3; TRBD2 matches at 11 bases. The CDR3 runs 18 residues. V lost 3 bases and J lost 1; bases outside the gene matches: 9. Looked up from germline, CDR1 is KGHSH and CDR2 is LQKENI. The CDR3 DNA reads as TGTGCCAGCTCACCCGCCCCGTTACTAGCGGGGGGCACAGATACGCAGTATTTT. Encoded protein: CASSPAPLLAGGTDTQYF. Full variable domain (missing parts from reference TRBV18 and TRBJ2-3): NAGVMQNPRHLVRRRGQEARLRCSPMKGHSHVYWYRQLPEEGLKFMVYLQKENIIDESGMPKERFSAEFPKEGPSILRIQQVVRGDSAAYFCASSPAPLLAGGTDTQYFGPGTRLTVL.

The chain uses TRBV2 and TRBJ2-7, with 8 nucleotides matching TRBD2. After removal of 2 bases from V and 1 base from J, the junction contained 7 bases not matched to a gene. CDR1 SNHLY and CDR2 FYNNEI come from the germline V gene. The CDR3 has 16 amino acids. CDR3 loop: CASSERLAGPSYEQYF. The CDR3, as DNA: TGTGCCAGCAGTGAACGGCTAGCGGGCCCTTCCTACGAGCAGTACTTC.

V usage is TRBV7-2 and J usage is TRBJ1-6; D is possibly TRBD1 (5 bases). This CDR3 is built from 15 residues. Trimming removed 5 bases from V and 10 bases from J, with 18 bases in between. CDR1 and CDR2 from the germline V gene are SGHTA and FQGNSA. CDR3 sequence: CASSPTGGIGSPLHF. The CDR3 bases are TGTGCCAGCAGCCCCACGGGGGGGATTGGATCACCCCTCCACTTT.

The genes are TRBV28 and TRBJ2-7; TRBD2 matches 10 bases. The CDR3 has 16 residues. Looked up from germline, CDR1 is MDHEN and CDR2 is SYDVKM. V dropped 2 bases and J dropped 3; count of bases not matched to a gene: 7. DNA for the CDR3: TGTGCCAGCAGTTTAGCGAGCGGGGGGGCCAACTACGAGCAGTACGTC. Its translation is CASSLASGGANYEQYV.

The CDR3 nucleotides are TGCAGTGCTAGTGTTCAACAGGGGATCTATGGCTACACCTTC. Its protein product is CSASVQQGIYGYTF. The chain joins TRBV20-1 to TRBJ1-2; 7 bases align to TRBD1. The V gene end was trimmed by 3 bases and the J gene end by 4 bases; junction bases not matched to a gene: 8. Looked up from germline, CDR1 is DFQATT and CDR2 is SNEGSKA (reference sequence). CDR3 size: 14 residues.

V and J are TRBV4-3 and TRBJ2-7, with D possibly being TRBD1 (5 bases). The CDR3 has 15 residues. Per germline, CDR1 LGHNA and CDR2 YSLEER. Trimming stripped 4 bases from V and 0 bases from J, with 13 bases between. The CDR3 sequence is CASSLSTVASYEQYF. CDR3 bases: TGCGCCAGCAGCCTTTCGACAGTTGCCTCCTACGAGCAGTACTTC.

This clone was recorded once. J is TRBJ1-2 and V is TRBV18, with D tentatively TRBD1 (6 bases). Trimming took 2 bases from V and 9 from J, leaving 19 bases between them. Germline V gives CDR1 KGHSH, CDR2 LQKENI. The CDR3 covers 15 residues. The DNA for the CDR3 is TGTGCCAGCTCACCAAGTTCCGCCAGGGGAAGTAGCTACACCTTC. It translates to CASSPSSARGSSYTF.

The chain carries TRBV19 and TRBJ1-2; D is unresolved. The germline V and J ends were trimmed by 8 bases and 7 bases, with 17 bases remaining between them. The germline gives CDR1 LNHDA, CDR2 SQIVND (reference sequence). CDR3 size: 13 residues. The CDR3 spells CASRGSRVTGYTF. DNA of the CDR3: TGTGCCAGTCGAGGGTCGCGGGTAACTGGCTACACCTTC.

The V call is TRBV4-1, the J call TRBJ2-2; 8 nucleotides align to TRBD1. The CDR3 length is 15 residues. The germline V gene has CDR1 MGHRA and CDR2 YSYEKL. The trim removed 4 bases at V and 1 base at J, leaving 2 bases unmatched. The CDR3 sequence is CASSPGQENTGELFF. The CDR3, as DNA: TGCGCCAGCAGCCCGGGACAGGAGAACACCGGGGAGCTGTTTTTT.

This rearrangement joins TRBV5-4 to TRBJ2-5; D is unresolved. This CDR3 is 13 amino acids long. The germline V gene has CDR1 SGHNT and CDR2 YYREEE (reference sequence). V was clipped by 4 bases and J by 3 bases, with 10 bases between them. The CDR3 reads CASSLEYKETQYF. The CDR3 nucleotides are TGTGCCAGCAGCCTGGAATATAAAGAGACCCAGTACTTC.

The gene calls are TRBV27 and TRBJ1-2; the match to TRBD1 covers 10 bases. Germline V gives CDR1 MNHEY, CDR2 SMNVEV (reference sequence). V lost 4 bases, J lost 7 bases, and 6 bases stayed unmatched. CDR3 length equals 14 residues. CDR3 region: CASSWGQGISGYTF. The CDR3 region has the DNA TGTGCCAGCAGTTGGGGACAGGGGATATCTGGCTACACCTTC.

The chain combines TRBV4-1 with TRBJ2-1; D uncertain. V lost 4 bases to trimming and J lost 4 bases, with 17 bases between them. Germline values: CDR1 MGHRA, CDR2 YSYEKL. The CDR3 extends over 16 amino acids. CDR3 in DNA: TGCGCCAGCAGCCTCCCTCTTTCTCCTACTTACAATGAGCAGTTCTTC. This sequence encodes CASSLPLSPTYNEQFF.

The chain is built from TRBV10-2 and TRBJ2-1, with 14 bases that match TRBD2. Trimming at V came to 6 bases and at J to 7 bases, leaving 5 bases not matched to a gene. The germline CDR1 and CDR2 sequences are WSHSY and SAAADI. This CDR3 spans 15 amino acids. Here the CDR3 DNA reads TGCGCCAGCAGACCGACTAGCGGGGGGGGGAATGAGCAGTTCTTC. This encodes CASRPTSGGGNEQFF.

The sample holds a few counts of this clone. The genes are TRBV18 and TRBJ1-4; TRBD1 matches 7 bases. This CDR3 has 16 residues. V shed 3 bases and J 0 bases; nucleotides not matched to a gene: 4. Looked up from germline, CDR1 is KGHSH and CDR2 is LQKENI. In DNA, the CDR3 is TGTGCCAGCTCACCGGGGGACAGTTCAACTAATGAAAAACTGTTTTTT. Encoded protein: CASSPGDSSTNEKLFF. The full variable domain, completed using reference TRBV18 and TRBJ1-4, is NAGVMQNPRHLVRRRGQEARLRCSPMKGHSHVYWYRQLPEEGLKFMVYLQKENIIDESGMPKERFSAEFPKEGPSILRIQQVVRGDSAAYFCASSPGDSSTNEKLFFGSGTQLSVL.

The chain carries TRBV6-5 and TRBJ1-2; D ambiguous. The CDR3 extends over 15 amino acids. V was clipped by 5 bases and J by 8 bases, with 21 bases between them. The germline gives CDR1 MNHEY, CDR2 SVGAGI. CDR3 residues: CASSPGFRLRVGYTF. In nucleotides, the CDR3 is TGTGCCAGCAGTCCCGGATTCAGGCTGAGGGTAGGCTACACCTTC.

This chain uses TRBV28 with TRBJ2-2, with D uncertain. Germline V gene sequence: CDR1 MDHEN, CDR2 SYDVKM. Deletions cut 7 bases from V and 0 bases from J, with 3 bases between. This CDR3 has 12 residues. For the CDR3, the DNA is TGTGCCAGCACTACGAACACCGGGGAGCTGTTTTTT. Amino acid sequence: CASTTNTGELFF.

This chain joins TRBV7-9 and TRBJ1-2; TRBD1 might be the D (6 bases). Germline V CDR1 and CDR2: SEHNR, FQNEAQ (reference sequence). The CDR3 is made up of 13 amino acids. Between the trimmed V and J ends, which lost 5 bases and 8 bases, there was a span of 15 bases. CDR3 sequence reads: CASSAQIGQGYTF. In nucleotides, the CDR3 is TGTGCCAGCAGCGCTCAAATTGGACAGGGCTACACCTTC.

This clone was seen once. The chain has TRBV4-1 and TRBJ2-5, with 12 bases that match TRBD2. Per germline, CDR1 MGHRA and CDR2 YSYEKL. This CDR3 has 13 amino acids. V shed 4 bases and J 8 bases; nucleotides not matched to a gene: 2. CDR3 nucleotides: TGCGCCAGCAGCCGACTAGCGGGGGAAACCCAGTACTTC. This sequence encodes CASSRLAGETQYF.

The J gene is TRBJ2-7, the V gene TRBV5-6, with a possible D match to TRBD1 (5 bases). The CDR3 spans 12 residues. V lost 3 bases to trimming and J lost 4 bases, with 8 bases between them. Per germline, CDR1 SGHDT and CDR2 YYEEEE. CDR3 nucleotide sequence: TGTGCCAGCAGCTCTGCAGGGTACGAGCAGTACTTC. Protein sequence: CASSSAGYEQYF. Looking up the rest from reference TRBV5-6 and TRBJ2-7 gives the full variable domain: DAGVTQSPTHLIKTRGQQVTLRCSPKSGHDTVSWYQQALGQGPQFIFQYYEEEERQRGNFPDRFSGHQFPNYSSELNVNALLLGDSALYLCASSSAGYEQYFGPGTRLTVT.

V and J are TRBV3-1 (or the pseudogene TRBV3-2) and TRBJ2-5; 11 bases agree with TRBD2. V lost 2 bases to trimming and J lost 0 bases; unmatched junction nucleotides: 2. The germline gives CDR1 LGHDT, CDR2 YNNKEL (reference sequence). This CDR3 has 16 residues. Written as DNA, the CDR3 is TGTGCCAGCAGCCAACTAGCGGGGGGCTACCAAGAGACCCAGTACTTC. As protein: CASSQLAGGYQETQYF.

The rearrangement joins TRBV7-9 to TRBJ2-5; weak D call: TRBD2 (5 bases). The ends were cut back, 4 bases at V and 2 bases at J, with 8 bases in the middle. The CDR3 has 13 residues. CDR1 is SEHNR and CDR2 is FQNEAQ in the germline V gene (reference sequence). Written as DNA, the CDR3 is TGTGCCAGCAGCTCGGGATCGCAAGAGACCCAGTACTTC. Protein product: CASSSGSQETQYF.

This clone is labeled medium-sized. The V gene is TRBV10-1, the J gene TRBJ2-2; 8 nucleotides align to TRBD2. The germline gives CDR1 WNHNN, CDR2 SYGVQD (reference sequence). With V trimmed by 7 bases and J by 1 base, 5 bases remained unmatched. The CDR3 extends over 15 amino acids. CDR3 protein: CASNTGGMNTGELFF. The CDR3 bases are TGCGCCAGCAATACGGGGGGGATGAACACCGGGGAGCTGTTTTTT.

The chain combines TRBV7-8 with TRBJ2-2, with a weak D call TRBD2 (5 bases). The V gene's germline CDR1 is SGHVS and CDR2 FQNEAQ. With 2 bases removed from V and 4 bases from J, the gap between germline ends came to 8 bases. CDR3 length: 14 residues. The CDR3: CASSLLAATGELFF. The DNA of the CDR3 is TGTGCCAGCAGCTTACTAGCAGCCACCGGGGAGCTGTTTTTT.

This rearrangement joins TRBV11-2 to TRBJ2-3, with 10 positions matching TRBD2. The V and J ends lost 5 bases and 4 bases, in that order; junction bases with no gene match: 3. The CDR3 spans 14 residues. CDR1 is SGHAT, CDR2 FQNNGV, per germline. CDR3 amino acids: CASSGTSVADTQYF. The CDR3 DNA is TGTGCCAGCAGCGGGACTAGCGTGGCAGATACGCAGTATTTT.

This chain uses TRBV28 with TRBJ2-3; D might be TRBD2 (6 bases). Looked up from germline, CDR1 is MDHEN and CDR2 is SYDVKM. The V gene lost 3 bases and the J gene lost 4 bases, with 17 bases spanning the gap. The CDR3 length is 16 residues. The CDR3 nucleotides read TGTGCCAGCAGTTTCCAGGCAGGGCGGGGCCCAGATACGCAGTATTTT. Translation gives CASSFQAGRGPDTQYF.

CDR3: CASSYAGPSGSYEQYF. The CDR3 DNA reads TGTGCCAGCAGTTATGCGGGCCCCTCCGGCTCCTACGAGCAGTACTTC. The gene calls are TRBV6-2 or TRBV6-3 and TRBJ2-7, with D maybe TRBD2 (5 bases). Germline V gene data show CDR1 as MNHEY and CDR2 as SVGEGT. Between the trimmed V and J ends, which lost 3 bases and 0 bases, there was a span of 15 bases. This CDR3 contains 16 residues.

The rearrangement links TRBV29-1 to TRBJ1-1, with 7 bases that match TRBD1. This CDR3 comprises 14 residues. V dropped 6 bases and J dropped 3; count of bases not matched to a gene: 10. Looked up from germline, CDR1 is SQVTM and CDR2 is ANQGSEA. CDR3 sequence (DNA): TGCAGCGTGTCCATGGGGCAGGGGGACACTGAAGCTTTCTTT. The encoded protein is CSVSMGQGDTEAFF. Supplemented by reference TRBV29-1 and TRBJ1-1, the full variable domain reads SAVISQKPSRDICQRGTSLTIQCQVDSQVTMMFWYRQQPGQSLTLIATANQGSEATYESGFVIDKFPISRPNLTFSTLTVSNMSPEDSSIYLCSVSMGQGDTEAFFGQGTRLTVV.

This chain uses TRBV19 with TRBJ1-1; D may be TRBD1 (5 bases). V was cut by 9 bases and J by 6 bases, with 20 bases left in between. This CDR3 contains 14 residues. Germline-derived CDR1 and CDR2 are LNHDA and SQIVND (reference sequence). CDR3 residues: CASEPRGDGAEAFF. DNA of the CDR3: TGTGCCAGCGAGCCTCGGGGGGATGGGGCTGAAGCTTTCTTT.

The rearrangement uses TRBV6-5 and TRBJ1-1; 9 bases fit TRBD1. Germline loops: CDR1 MNHEY, CDR2 SVGAGI. V dropped 5 bases and J dropped 3; count of bases not matched to a gene: 4. The CDR3 length is 14 residues. In DNA form, the CDR3 reads TGTGCCAGCAGTAAACAGGGGGCGGACACTGAAGCTTTCTTT. Amino acid sequence: CASSKQGADTEAFF.

This clone is a singleton in its sample. The J gene is TRBJ1-6, the V gene TRBV10-2, with no clear D. V was pared by 3 bases and J by 9 bases, with 12 bases between. From germline, CDR1 is WSHSY and CDR2 SAAADI. This CDR3 has 14 amino acids. CDR3 loop: CASSEADGISPLHF. The DNA for the CDR3 is TGCGCCAGCAGTGAAGCGGATGGGATTTCACCCCTCCACTTT.

J is TRBJ2-5 and V is TRBV18; 11 bases map to TRBD1. Germline lookup yields CDR1 KGHSH and CDR2 LQKENI. V shed 0 bases, J shed 4 bases, and the junction held 13 bases outside the gene matches. The CDR3 is 19 amino acids. CDR3 nucleotides: TGTGCCAGCTCACCACCGGGACAGGGGGAGTGGGATACAGGAGAGACCCAGTACTTC. Encoded protein: CASSPPGQGEWDTGETQYF. The full variable domain, its missing parts supplied by reference TRBV18 and TRBJ2-5, is NAGVMQNPRHLVRRRGQEARLRCSPMKGHSHVYWYRQLPEEGLKFMVYLQKENIIDESGMPKERFSAEFPKEGPSILRIQQVVRGDSAAYFCASSPPGQGEWDTGETQYFGPGTRLLVL.